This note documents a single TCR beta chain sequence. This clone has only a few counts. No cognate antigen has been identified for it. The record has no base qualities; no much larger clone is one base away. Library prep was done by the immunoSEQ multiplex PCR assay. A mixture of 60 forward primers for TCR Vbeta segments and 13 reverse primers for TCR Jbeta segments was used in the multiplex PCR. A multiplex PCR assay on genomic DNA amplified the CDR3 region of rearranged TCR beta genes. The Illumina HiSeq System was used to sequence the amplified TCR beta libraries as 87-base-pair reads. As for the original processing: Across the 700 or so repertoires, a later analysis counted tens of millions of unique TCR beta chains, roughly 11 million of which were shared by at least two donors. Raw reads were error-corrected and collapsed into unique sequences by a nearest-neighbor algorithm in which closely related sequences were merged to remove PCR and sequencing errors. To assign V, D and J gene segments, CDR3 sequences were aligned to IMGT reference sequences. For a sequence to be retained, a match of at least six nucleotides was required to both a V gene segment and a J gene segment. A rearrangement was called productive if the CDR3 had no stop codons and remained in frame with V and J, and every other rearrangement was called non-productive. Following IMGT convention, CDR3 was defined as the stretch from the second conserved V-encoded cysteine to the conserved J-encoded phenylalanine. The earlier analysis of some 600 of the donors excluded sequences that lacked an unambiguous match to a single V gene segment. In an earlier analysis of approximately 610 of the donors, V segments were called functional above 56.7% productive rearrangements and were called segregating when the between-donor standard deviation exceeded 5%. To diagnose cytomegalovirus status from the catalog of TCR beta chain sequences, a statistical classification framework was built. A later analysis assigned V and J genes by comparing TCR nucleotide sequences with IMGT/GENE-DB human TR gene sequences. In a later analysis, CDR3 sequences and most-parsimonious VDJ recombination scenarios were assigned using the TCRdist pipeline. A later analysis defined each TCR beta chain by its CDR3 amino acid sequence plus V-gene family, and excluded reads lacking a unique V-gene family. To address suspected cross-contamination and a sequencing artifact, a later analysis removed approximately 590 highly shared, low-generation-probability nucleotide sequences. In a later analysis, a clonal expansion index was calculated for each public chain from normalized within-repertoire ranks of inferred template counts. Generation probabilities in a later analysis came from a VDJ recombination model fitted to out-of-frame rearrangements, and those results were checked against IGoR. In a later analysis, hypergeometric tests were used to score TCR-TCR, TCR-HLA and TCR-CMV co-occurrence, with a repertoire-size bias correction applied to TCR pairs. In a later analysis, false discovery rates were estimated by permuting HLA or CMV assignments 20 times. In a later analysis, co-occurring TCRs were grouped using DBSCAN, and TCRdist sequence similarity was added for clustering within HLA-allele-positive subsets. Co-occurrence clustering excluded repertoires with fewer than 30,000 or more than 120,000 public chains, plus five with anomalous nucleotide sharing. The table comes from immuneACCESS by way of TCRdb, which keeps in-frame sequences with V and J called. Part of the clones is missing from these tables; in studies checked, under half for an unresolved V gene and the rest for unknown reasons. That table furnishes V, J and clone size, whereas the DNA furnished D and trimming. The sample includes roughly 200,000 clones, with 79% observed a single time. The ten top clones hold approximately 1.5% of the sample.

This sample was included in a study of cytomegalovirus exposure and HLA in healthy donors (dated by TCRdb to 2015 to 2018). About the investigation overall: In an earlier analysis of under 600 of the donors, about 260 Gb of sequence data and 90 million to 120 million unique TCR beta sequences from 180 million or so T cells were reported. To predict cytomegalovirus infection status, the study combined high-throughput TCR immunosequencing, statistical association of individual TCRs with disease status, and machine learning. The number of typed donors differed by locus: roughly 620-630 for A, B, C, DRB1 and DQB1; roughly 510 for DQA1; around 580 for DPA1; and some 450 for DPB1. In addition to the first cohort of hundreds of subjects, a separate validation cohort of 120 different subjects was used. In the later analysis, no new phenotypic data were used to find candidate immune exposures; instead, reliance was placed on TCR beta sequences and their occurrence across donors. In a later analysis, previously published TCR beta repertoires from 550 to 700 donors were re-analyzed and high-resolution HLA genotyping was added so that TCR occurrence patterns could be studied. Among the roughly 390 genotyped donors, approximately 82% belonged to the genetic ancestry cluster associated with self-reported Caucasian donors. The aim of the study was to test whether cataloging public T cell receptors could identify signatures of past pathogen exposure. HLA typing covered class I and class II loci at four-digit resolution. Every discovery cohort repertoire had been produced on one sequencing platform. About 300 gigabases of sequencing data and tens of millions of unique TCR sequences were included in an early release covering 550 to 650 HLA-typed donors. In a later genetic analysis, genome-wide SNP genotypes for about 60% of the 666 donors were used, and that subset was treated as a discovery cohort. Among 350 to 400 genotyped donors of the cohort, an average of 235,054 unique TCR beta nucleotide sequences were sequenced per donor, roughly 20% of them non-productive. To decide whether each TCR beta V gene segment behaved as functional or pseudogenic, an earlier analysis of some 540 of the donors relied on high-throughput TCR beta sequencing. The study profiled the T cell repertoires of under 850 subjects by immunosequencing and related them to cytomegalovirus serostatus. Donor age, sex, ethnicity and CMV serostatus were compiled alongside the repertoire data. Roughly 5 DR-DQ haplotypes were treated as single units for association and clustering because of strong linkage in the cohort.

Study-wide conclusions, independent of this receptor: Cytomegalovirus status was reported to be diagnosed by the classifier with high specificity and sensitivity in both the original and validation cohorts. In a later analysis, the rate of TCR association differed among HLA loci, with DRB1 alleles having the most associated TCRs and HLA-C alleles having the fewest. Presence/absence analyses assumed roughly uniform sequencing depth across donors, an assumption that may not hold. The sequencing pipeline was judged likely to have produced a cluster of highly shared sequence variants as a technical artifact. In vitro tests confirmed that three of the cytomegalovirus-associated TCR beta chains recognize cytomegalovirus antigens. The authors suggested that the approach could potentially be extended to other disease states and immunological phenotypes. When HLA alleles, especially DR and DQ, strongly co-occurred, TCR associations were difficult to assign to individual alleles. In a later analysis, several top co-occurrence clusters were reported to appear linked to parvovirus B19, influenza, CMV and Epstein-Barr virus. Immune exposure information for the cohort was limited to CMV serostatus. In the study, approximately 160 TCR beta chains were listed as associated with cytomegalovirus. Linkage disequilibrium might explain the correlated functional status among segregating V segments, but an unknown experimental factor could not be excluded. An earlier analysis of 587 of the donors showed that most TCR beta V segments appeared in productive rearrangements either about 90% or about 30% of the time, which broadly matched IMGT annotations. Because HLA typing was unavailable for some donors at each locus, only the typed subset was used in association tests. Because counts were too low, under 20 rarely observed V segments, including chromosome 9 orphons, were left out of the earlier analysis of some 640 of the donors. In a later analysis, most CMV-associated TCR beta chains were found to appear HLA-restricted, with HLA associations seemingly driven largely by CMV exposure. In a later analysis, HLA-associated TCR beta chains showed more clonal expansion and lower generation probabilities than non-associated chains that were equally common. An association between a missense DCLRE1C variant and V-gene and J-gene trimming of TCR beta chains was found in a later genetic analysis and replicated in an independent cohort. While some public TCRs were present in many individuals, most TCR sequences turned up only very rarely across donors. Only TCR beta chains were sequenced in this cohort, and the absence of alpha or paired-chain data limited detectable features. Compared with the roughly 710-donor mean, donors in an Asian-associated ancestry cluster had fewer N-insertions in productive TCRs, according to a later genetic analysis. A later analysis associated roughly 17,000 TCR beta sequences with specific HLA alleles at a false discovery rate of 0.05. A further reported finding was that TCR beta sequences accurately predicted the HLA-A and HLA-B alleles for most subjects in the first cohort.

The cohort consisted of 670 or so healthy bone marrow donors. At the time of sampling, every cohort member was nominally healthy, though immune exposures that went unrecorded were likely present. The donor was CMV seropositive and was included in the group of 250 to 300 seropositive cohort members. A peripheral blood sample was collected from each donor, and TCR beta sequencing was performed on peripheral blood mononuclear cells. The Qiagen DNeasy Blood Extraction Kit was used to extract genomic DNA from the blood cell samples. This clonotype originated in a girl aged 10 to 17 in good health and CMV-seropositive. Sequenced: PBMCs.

The DNA is as follows: TGTGCCAGCAGCCGGAGACAGGGGGTTTGGACCTACGAGCAGTACTTC. It specifies CASSRRQGVWTYEQYF. The chain joins TRBV14 to TRBJ2-7; 9 middle bases align to TRBD1. The CDR1 and CDR2 encoded by the germline V gene are SGHDN and FVKESK. Measured from the cysteine to the phenylalanine, the CDR3 is 16 residues long. Only the CDR3 DNA is retained, 48 bases long and in frame from the first base. Trimming removed 4 bases from V and 2 bases from J; the gene matches leave 9 bases unexplained. The variable domain in full, with residues beyond the CDR3 obtained from the reference TRBV14 and TRBJ2-7 genes, is EAGVTQFPSHSVIEKGQTVTLRCDPISGHDNLYWYRRVMGKEIKFLLHFVKESKQDESGMPNNRFLAERTGGTYSTLKVQPAELEDSGVYFCASSRRQGVWTYEQYFGPGTRLTVT.